The clone carrying this T cell receptor (beta chain) has just a few counts. This sample is part of a study of T cells after yellow fever vaccination. One entry per CDR3 protein results from TCRdb running MiXCR on the 5' RACE reads. The sample yields more than 80,000 distinct CDR3 sequences, around 5.8% seen once. CDR1 and CDR2 from the germline V gene are SGHRS and YFSETQ. CDR3 length: 15 amino acids. Trimming stripped 4 bases from V and 4 bases from J, with 17 bases between. The rearrangement uses TRBV5-1 and TRBJ1-2; D is ambiguous. The input for sequencing was CD8+ T cells sorted from PBMCs, taken 10 days after the yellow fever booster vaccination. The origin of this receptor is a man aged 18 to 29 who received the YFV17D yellow fever vaccine. CDR3 in amino acids: CASSGGSLGGYGYTF. The CDR3 DNA reads TGCGCCAGCAGCGGCGGGAGTCTCGGCGGCTATGGCTACACCTTC.